The 24 T cell receptor beta chains below all came from one sample that was sequenced in a study of blood T cells in healthy people across ages. Primed by a sample-barcoded 5' primer and a J-beta primer mix, a second PCR proceeded for roughly 7 to 12 cycles. TCRdb re-called the 5' RACE reads through MiXCR, storing one row per CDR3 protein. The table shows 780,000 or so distinct CDR3 sequences, with approximately 25% occurring only once. These sequences were also reported in another study, on T cells of mothers and their children.

Sequenced input: blood. These receptor sequences come from a boy between 10 and 17 years old in good health.

This clonotype has just a few counts. J is TRBJ2-5 and V is TRBV4-1, with TRBD1 as a possible D gene (6 bases). This CDR3 contains 17 residues. From germline, CDR1 is MGHRA and CDR2 YSYEKL. V shed 1 base and J shed 2 bases, with 17 bases lying between them. The CDR3 region has the DNA TGCGCCAGCAGCCAAGGCACTTTCATAGGACAGCAAGAGACCCAGTACTTC. This translates into CASSQGTFIGQQETQYF.

The J gene is TRBJ1-2, the V gene TRBV7-9; TRBD1 matches at 9 bases. Germline lookup yields CDR1 SEHNR and CDR2 FQNEAQ (reference sequence). With 5 bases clipped from V and 5 bases from J, the junction kept 6 bases outside the gene matches. The CDR3 contains 14 residues. This CDR3 reads CASSPRDRVYGYTF. CDR3 in DNA: TGTGCCAGCAGCCCCAGGGACAGGGTATATGGCTACACCTTC.

This clonotype was found a few times. The chain joins TRBV19 to TRBJ2-1; 9 bases align to TRBD2. Losses at the gene ends were 10 bases for V and 0 bases for J; bases not matched to a gene: 4. CDR3 length: 14 residues. Germline V gene lookup returns CDR1 LNHDA and CDR2 SQIVND (reference sequence). The CDR3 region is CATRLAASYNEQFF. As DNA, the CDR3 is TGTGCCACCAGACTAGCGGCCTCCTACAATGAGCAGTTCTTC.

This clonotype has a count of ten or more. This rearrangement joins TRBV28 to TRBJ2-7; D possibly uses TRBD1 or TRBD2 (6 bases each). CDR1 is MDHEN and CDR2 is SYDVKM in the germline V gene. CDR3 length: 15 amino acids. V lost 7 bases and J lost 4, with 20 bases in between. CDR3 DNA sequence: TGTGCCAGCACCGGGAGCCCAGGGGCATCTTACGAGCAGTACTTC. Encoded protein: CASTGSPGASYEQYF.

The table lists this clonotype with a few counts. The chain has TRBV29-1 and TRBJ2-5, with TRBD1 identical over 9 bases. The CDR3 is 15 amino acids. Per germline, CDR1 SQVTM and CDR2 ANQGSEA. The junction had 19 bases not matched to a gene; V was cut back by 6 bases and J by 11 bases. Here the CDR3 DNA reads TGCAGCGTAGCAAGAGGAACAGGGGGCTTCTACGGGCAGTACTTC. It yields the protein CSVARGTGGFYGQYF.

This chain uses TRBV29-1 with TRBJ2-1, with TRBD2 identical over 10 bases. The J call is doubtful: the DNA matches TRBJ2-7 better. This CDR3 contains 14 residues. Germline CDR1 reads SQVTM; CDR2 reads ANQGSEA. The CDR3 loop reads CSVEDQREGYEQYF. The DNA for the CDR3 is TGCAGCGTTGAAGATCAGCGGGAGGGCTACGAGCAGTACTTC.

The chain has TRBV3-1 and TRBJ2-5; D possibly matches TRBD1 or TRBD2 (5 bases each). The V gene lost 3 bases and the J gene lost 4 bases, with 21 bases spanning the gap. There are 17 residues in the CDR3. The germline CDR1 and CDR2 sequences are LGHDT and YNNKEL (reference sequence). CDR3 nucleotide sequence: TGTGCCAGCAGCCATCTTCTTAAATGGGGGTCCGGAGAGACCCAGTACTTC. It specifies CASSHLLKWGSGETQYF.

This clonotype occurred a few times. The V call is TRBV20-1, the J call TRBJ1-2, with 12 bases that match TRBD1. Per germline, CDR1 DFQATT and CDR2 SNEGSKA (reference sequence). The CDR3 sequence is 18 residues long. Trimming at V came to 1 base and at J to 4 bases, leaving 13 bases not matched to a gene. The CDR3 region is CSARGPPGQGAVSYGYTF. The CDR3 region has the DNA TGCAGTGCTAGAGGGCCTCCGGGACAGGGGGCGGTGAGCTATGGCTACACCTTC.

This chain uses TRBV20-1 with TRBJ2-7; 9 bases are a match to TRBD2. The CDR3 is made up of 15 amino acids. The V gene end was trimmed by 1 base and the J gene end by 6 bases; junction bases not matched to a gene: 10. Germline values: CDR1 DFQATT, CDR2 SNEGSKA (reference sequence). CDR3 loop: CSARATRGLAPEQYF. CDR3 DNA sequence: TGCAGTGCTAGAGCCACGAGGGGACTAGCCCCCGAGCAGTACTTC.

This chain joins TRBV7-3 and TRBJ2-5; 14 bases map to TRBD2. The last part of the DNA fits TRBJ2-1 better; the J call may be wrong. Germline CDR1 reads SGHTA; CDR2 reads FQGTGA. CDR3 size: 17 residues. CDR3 nucleotide sequence: TGTGCCAGCAGCTTAGCGGGACTAGCGGGAGCTGACAATGAGCAGTTCTTC. Translated: CASSLAGLAGADNEQFF.

For this clonotype: One junction end does not reproduce the germline sequence, and a read error may be involved. The chain joins TRBV12-3 or TRBV12-4 to TRBJ2-7, with a possible D match to TRBD2 (6 bases). CDR3 length: 14 amino acids. CDR3 amino acids: CTSSFGGRFYEQYF. As DNA, the CDR3 is TGTACCAGCAGTTTCGGAGGGAGATTCTACGAGCAGTACTTC.

To note about this clonotype: At one end, the junction sequence differs from germline, possibly due to a read error. The chain couples TRBV29-1 to TRBJ2-1; D uncertain. CDR1 is SQVTM, CDR2 ANQGSEA, per germline. This CDR3 is 14 amino acids long. CDR3 in DNA: TGCAGCGTTGAAGGTCAGATTTCCTACAATGGGCAGTTCTTC. This sequence encodes CSVEGQISYNGQFF.

This clonotype appeared once. This chain uses TRBV7-8 with TRBJ2-7; 8 bases are a match to TRBD1. This CDR3 contains 14 residues. Per the germline V gene, CDR1 is SGHVS and CDR2 is FQNEAQ. The junction had 8 bases not matched to a gene; V was cut back by 5 bases and J by 5 bases. The CDR3 loop is CASSPSDRGDEQYF. The CDR3 nucleotides read TGTGCCAGCAGCCCATCCGACAGGGGCGACGAGCAGTACTTC.

This clonotype was observed a few times. The rearrangement uses TRBV14 and TRBJ2-7, with a possible D match to TRBD2 (6 bases). Germline V CDR1 and CDR2: SGHDN, FVKESK. The CDR3 covers 16 residues. Deletions cut 3 bases from V and 2 bases from J, with 17 bases between. The CDR3 region is CASSQDRPSETYEQYF. CDR3 nucleotides: TGTGCCAGCAGCCAGGATCGGCCTAGCGAGACCTACGAGCAGTACTTC.

The chain joins TRBV18 to TRBJ2-7; possibly TRBD2 for D (6 bases). CDR3 length: 17 residues. V was clipped by 6 bases and J by 0 bases, with 21 bases between them. Germline CDR1 is KGHSH and CDR2 is LQKENI. Here the CDR3 reads CASSLRRVQGGSYEQYF. The CDR3 DNA reads TGTGCCAGCTCCTTACGACGCGTCCAGGGAGGCTCCTACGAGCAGTACTTC.

The chain couples TRBV7-2 to TRBJ2-1; TRBD2 is a possible D gene (6 bases). Deletions cut 5 bases from V and 5 bases from J, with 16 bases between. CDR3 length equals 15 residues. The germline V gene encodes CDR1 SGHTA and CDR2 FQGNSA. CDR3 DNA: TGTGCCAGCAGCCTCCTAGCGCGGGGCCACAATGAGCAGTTCTTC. It translates to CASSLLARGHNEQFF. The variable domain in full, completed from reference TRBV7-2 and TRBJ2-1, reads GAGVSQSPSNKVTEKGKDVELRCDPISGHTALYWYRQSLGQGLEFLIYFQGNSAPDKSGLPSDRFSAERTGGSVSTLTIQRTQQEDSAVYLCASSLLARGHNEQFFGPGTRLTVL.

J is TRBJ2-1 and V is TRBV7-9; TRBD2 might be the D (7 bases). Germline assignment: CDR1 SEHNR and CDR2 FQNEAQ (reference sequence). The ends were cut back, 0 bases at V and 9 bases at J, with 18 bases in the middle. The CDR3 runs to 16 residues. CDR3 nucleotide sequence: TGTGCCAGCAGCTTAGCCCCATTGAAGGGAGGGGGTGAGCAGTTCTTC. Protein product: CASSLAPLKGGGEQFF.

This clonotype was detected only a few times. V gene TRBV4-2 combines with J gene TRBJ2-5; 7 bases are a match to TRBD2. The CDR3 has 16 residues. The V segment lost 5 bases and the J segment 0 bases; nucleotides outside the gene matches: 9. CDR1 is LGHNA, CDR2 YNFKEQ, per germline. In nucleotides, the CDR3 is TGTGCCAGCAGCTACCGTCGCGGGAGTAACCAAGAGACCCAGTACTTC. The encoded protein is CASSYRRGSNQETQYF.

The rearrangement joins TRBV20-1 to TRBJ2-3; D is perhaps TRBD2 (5 bases). V lost 3 bases to trimming and J lost 0 bases, with 13 bases between them. Per germline, CDR1 DFQATT and CDR2 SNEGSKA (reference sequence). The CDR3 contains 15 residues. As DNA, the CDR3 is TGCAGTGCTAGGGACTTTCTAGGGAGCACAGATACGCAGTATTTT. This translates into CSARDFLGSTDTQYF.

The chain recombines TRBV12-3 or TRBV12-4 with TRBJ1-4, with D possibly TRBD1 on 5 matching bases. The V gene lost 3 bases and the J gene lost 4 bases, with 12 bases spanning the gap. The CDR3 runs to 15 residues. CDR3 DNA: TGTGCCAGCAGTTTGGGGGGGGGAAGTAATGAAAAACTGTTTTTT. It codes for CASSLGGGSNEKLFF.

The chain couples TRBV4-1 to TRBJ2-3; D unclear. CDR3 length: 13 residues. Trimming removed 1 base from V and 4 bases from J, with 6 bases in between. Germline loops: CDR1 MGHRA, CDR2 YSYEKL. CDR3: CASSQGQADTQYF. DNA of the CDR3: TGCGCCAGCAGCCAAGGTCAAGCAGATACGCAGTATTTT.

The gene calls are TRBV7-9 and TRBJ2-1; TRBD1 might be the D (6 bases). Germline assignment: CDR1 SEHNR and CDR2 FQNEAQ (reference sequence). The CDR3 has 15 residues. Deletions cut 4 bases from V and 5 bases from J, with 15 bases between. CDR3 nucleotides: TGTGCCAGCAGCTCGGGACAACTCTACGACAATGAGCAGTTCTTC. Encoded protein: CASSSGQLYDNEQFF.

The V call is TRBV19, the J call TRBJ1-2; unclear D gene. V lost 3 bases to trimming and J lost 4 bases, with 12 bases between them. The CDR3 covers 14 residues. Germline lookup yields CDR1 LNHDA and CDR2 SQIVND (reference sequence). The CDR3 DNA reads as TGTGCCAGTAGTATCCGACCCGAGGGCTATGGCTACACCTTC. Its protein is CASSIRPEGYGYTF.

To note about this clonotype: The germline gene is not matched at one end of the junction; a read error may be the cause. V and J are TRBV7-2 and TRBJ2-5; D is uncertain. The closer fit of TRBJ2-7 to the DNA end suggests the J call may be wrong. From germline, CDR1 is SGHTA and CDR2 FQGNSA. The CDR3 has 14 residues. The CDR3 DNA reads as TGTGCCAGCAGCCCATTAGCCGGATCCTCCGAGCAGTACTTC. Translated, it gives CASSPLAGSSEQYF.